The present entry profiles one T cell receptor (beta chain) with its context. Its antigen remains unknown. These data originate in a study of T cell responses to AZD1222 COVID-19 vaccine. Study information: Pooling was applied to second doses at about 4 or about 12 weeks. Study findings and constraints: Clonal diversity may have been underestimated in mostly white British donors. Two AZD1222 doses significantly raised spike-specific TCR breadth and depth over controls. Unmutated variant regions reportedly attract nearly half of all spike-specific TCRs.

Clones were sequenced by immunoSEQ multiplex PCR, and TCRdb holds only the in-frame ones, with some missing. The sample lists 140,000 to 150,000 clones; around 91% were seen once. The V end lost 8 bases, the J end lost 5 bases, and 10 bases lay between the germline ends. Germline V gene lookup returns CDR1 WSHSY and CDR2 SAAADI. The CDR3 extends over 13 amino acids. The clonotype originates from an adult in good health. The sequencing here drew on peripheral blood, taken on day 0 of AZD1222 vaccination. The chain couples TRBV10-2 to TRBJ1-6; weak D call: TRBD1 (6 bases). DNA of the CDR3: TGCGCCAGCGCAGGGGTCGATAATTCACCCCTCCACTTT. Amino acids: CASAGVDNSPLHF.